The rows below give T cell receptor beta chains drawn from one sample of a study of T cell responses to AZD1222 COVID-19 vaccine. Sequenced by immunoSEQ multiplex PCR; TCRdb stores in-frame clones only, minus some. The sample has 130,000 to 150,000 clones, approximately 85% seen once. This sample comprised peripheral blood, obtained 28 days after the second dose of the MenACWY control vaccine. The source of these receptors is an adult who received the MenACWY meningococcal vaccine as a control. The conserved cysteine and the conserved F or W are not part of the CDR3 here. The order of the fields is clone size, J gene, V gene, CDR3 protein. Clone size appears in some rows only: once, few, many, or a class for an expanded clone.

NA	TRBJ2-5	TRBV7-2	ASSQRQGGGETQY
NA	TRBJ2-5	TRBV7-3	ASSFGGGQETQY
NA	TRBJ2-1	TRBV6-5	ASIGRGSYNEQF
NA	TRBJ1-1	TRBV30	AWSPLGLGAEAF
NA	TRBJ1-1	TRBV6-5	ASSSPSGGTEAF
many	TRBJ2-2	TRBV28	ASSRGQYSTGELF
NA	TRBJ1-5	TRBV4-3	ASSQDFLIRSSNQPQH
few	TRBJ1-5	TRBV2	ASSARTVKNQPQH
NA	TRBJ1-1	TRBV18	ASSQGTGANTEAF
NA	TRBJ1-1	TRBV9	ASSRQSHTEAF
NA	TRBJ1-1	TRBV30	AWSPLDTEAF
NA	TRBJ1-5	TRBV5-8	ASSPRTGAYSNQPQH
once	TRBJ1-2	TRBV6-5	ASEYEVGYT
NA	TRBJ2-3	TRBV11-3	ASSLGPSGGVPDTQY
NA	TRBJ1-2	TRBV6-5	ASSKRQGPIEGYT
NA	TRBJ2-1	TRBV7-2	ASSLGAVSSYNEQF
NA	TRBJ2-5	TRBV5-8	ASSTGQGVETQY
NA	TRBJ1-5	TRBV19	ATKTGQGHQPQH
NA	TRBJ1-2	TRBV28	ASTKRRRASFYGYT
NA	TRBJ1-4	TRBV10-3	AISPGQGTATNEKLF
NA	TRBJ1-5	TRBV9	ASSADRGRQPQH
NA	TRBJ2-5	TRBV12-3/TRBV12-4	ASSPPGPKY
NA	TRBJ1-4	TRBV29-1	SVEGGIGENEKLF
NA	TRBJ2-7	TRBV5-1	ASSSGLPSGQY
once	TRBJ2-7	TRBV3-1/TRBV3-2	ASSAGTSVYEQY
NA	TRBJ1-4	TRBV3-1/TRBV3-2	ASSQGSYNEKLF
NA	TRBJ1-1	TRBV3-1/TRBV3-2	ASSQGSKELVTEAF
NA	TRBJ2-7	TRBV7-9	ASSTGLALLEQY
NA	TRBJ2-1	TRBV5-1	ASSLALGTGKSNEQF
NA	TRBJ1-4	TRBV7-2	ASSLEGTGGEKLF